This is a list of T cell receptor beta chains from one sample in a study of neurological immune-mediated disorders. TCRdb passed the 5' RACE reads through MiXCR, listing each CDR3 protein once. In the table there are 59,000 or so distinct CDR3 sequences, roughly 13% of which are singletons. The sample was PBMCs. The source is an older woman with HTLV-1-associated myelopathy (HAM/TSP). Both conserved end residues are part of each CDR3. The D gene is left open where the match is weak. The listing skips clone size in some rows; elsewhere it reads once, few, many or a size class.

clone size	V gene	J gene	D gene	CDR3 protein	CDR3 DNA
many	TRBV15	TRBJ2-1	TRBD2	CATSRDLAGGNEQFF	TGTGCCACCAGCAGAGATTTGGCGGGAGGGAATGAGCAGTTCTTC
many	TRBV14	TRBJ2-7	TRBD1	CASSSTGGYEQYF	TGTGCCAGCAGCTCGACAGGGGGCTACGAGCAGTACTTC
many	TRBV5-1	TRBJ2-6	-	CASSLRSSGANVLTF	TGCGCCAGCAGCTTACGGAGCTCTGGGGCCAACGTCCTGACTTTC
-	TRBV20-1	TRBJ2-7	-	CSARATLPYEQYF	TGCAGTGCTAGAGCAACTCTCCCCTACGAGCAGTACTTC
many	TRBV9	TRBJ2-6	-	CASSARKGANVLTF	TGTGCCAGCAGCGCCCGTAAAGGGGCCAACGTCCTGACTTTC
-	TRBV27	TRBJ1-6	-	CASSPRMTVIPSPLHF	TGTGCCAGCAGTCCCCGCATGACAGTGATTCCTTCACCCCTCCACTTT
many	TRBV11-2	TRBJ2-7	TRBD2	CASSTFSGSSIYEQYF	TGTGCCAGCAGCACTTTTAGCGGGAGTAGTATCTACGAGCAGTACTTC
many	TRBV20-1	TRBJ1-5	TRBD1	CSAVEPRGRNQPQHF	TGCAGTGCTGTAGAACCCAGGGGGCGAAATCAGCCCCAGCATTTT
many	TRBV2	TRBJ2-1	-	CASTEASYNEQFF	TGTGCCAGCACCGAAGCGTCCTACAATGAGCAGTTCTTC
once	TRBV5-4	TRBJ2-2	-	CASRPGKSPNTGELFF	TGTGCCAGTAGGCCGGGAAAATCACCGAACACCGGGGAGCTGTTTTTT
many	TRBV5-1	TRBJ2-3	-	CASSYLGTSTDTQYF	TGCGCCAGCAGCTATCTCGGAACTAGCACAGATACGCAGTATTTT
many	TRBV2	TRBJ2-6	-	CASGREKPGSGANVLTF	TGTGCCAGCGGGCGGGAAAAACCTGGCTCTGGGGCCAACGTCCTGACTTTC
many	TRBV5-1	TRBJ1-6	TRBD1	CASSLVGRGDSPLHF	TGCGCCAGCAGCTTGGTTGGCAGGGGGGACTCACCCCTCCACTTT
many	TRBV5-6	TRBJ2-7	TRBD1	CASSLVGQIYEQYF	TGTGCCAGCAGCTTGGTGGGACAGATCTACGAGCAGTACTTC
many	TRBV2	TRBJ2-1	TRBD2	CASSTRTSGTVEQFF	TGTGCCAGCAGTACAAGGACTAGCGGGACTGTTGAGCAGTTCTTC
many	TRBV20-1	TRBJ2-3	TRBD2	CSARGLAYTDTQYF	TGCAGTGCTAGAGGACTAGCCTACACAGATACGCAGTATTTT
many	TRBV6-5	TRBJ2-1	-	CASSYSRTSSYNEQFF	TGTGCCAGCAGTTACTCCAGAACCAGCTCCTACAATGAGCAGTTCTTC
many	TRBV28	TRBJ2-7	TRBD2	CASSFGTSGRPHRGEQYF	TGTGCCAGCAGTTTCGGGACTAGCGGGAGGCCCCACAGAGGGGAGCAGTACTTC
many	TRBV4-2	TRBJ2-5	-	CASSQTARQAQETQYF	TGTGCCAGCAGCCAAACCGCCCGACAGGCCCAAGAGACCCAGTACTTC
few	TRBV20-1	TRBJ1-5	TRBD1	CSAGGQGSNQPQHF	TGCAGTGCTGGGGGACAGGGGAGCAATCAGCCCCAGCATTTT
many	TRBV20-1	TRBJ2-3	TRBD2	CSALKREGTDTQYF	TGCAGTGCTTTAAAGCGGGAGGGCACAGATACGCAGTATTTT
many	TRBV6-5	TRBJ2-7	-	CASSYSAFPGVGREQYF	TGTGCCAGCAGTTACTCAGCGTTCCCGGGAGTAGGGCGCGAGCAGTACTTC
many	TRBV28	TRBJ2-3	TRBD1	CASSPSWAGGEDTQYF	TGTGCCAGCAGTCCGAGCTGGGCAGGGGGAGAAGATACGCAGTATTTT
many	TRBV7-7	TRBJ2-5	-	CASSPAGGQQETQYF	TGTGCTAGCAGCCCCGCGGGCGGGCAGCAAGAGACCCAGTACTTC
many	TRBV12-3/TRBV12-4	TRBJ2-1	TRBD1	CASSHRGQVNEQFF	TGTGCCAGCAGCCACAGGGGCCAGGTGAATGAGCAGTTCTTC
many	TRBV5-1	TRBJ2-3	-	CASSHLGTTDTQYF	TGCGCCAGCAGCCATCTAGGAACCACAGATACGCAGTATTTT
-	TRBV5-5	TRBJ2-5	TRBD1	CASSPQGGRETQYF	TGTGCCAGCAGCCCCCAAGGGGGCCGGGAGACCCAGTACTTC
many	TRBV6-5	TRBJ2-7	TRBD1	CASSYSKKGTGVGEQYF	TGTGCCAGCAGTTACTCGAAGAAAGGGACAGGAGTTGGAGAGCAGTACTTC
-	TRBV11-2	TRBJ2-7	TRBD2	CASSLVAGASNEQYF	TGTGCCAGCAGCTTAGTTGCGGGAGCTTCCAACGAGCAGTACTTC
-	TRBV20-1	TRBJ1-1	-	CSAREGVLNTEAFF	TGCAGTGCTAGGGAGGGGGTACTGAACACTGAAGCTTTCTTT
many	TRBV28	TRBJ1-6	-	CASIKAPNSPLHF	TGTGCCAGCATCAAGGCACCCAATTCACCCCTCCACTTT
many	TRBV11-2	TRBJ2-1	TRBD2	CASSLGGSAGGVSYNEQFF	TGTGCCAGCAGCTTAGGGGGGTCGGCGGGAGGAGTCTCCTACAATGAGCAGTTCTTC
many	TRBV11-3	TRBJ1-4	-	CASSLGIAGIGEKLFF	TGTGCCAGCAGCTTGGGAATAGCAGGGATTGGGGAAAAACTGTTTTTT
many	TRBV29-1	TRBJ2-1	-	CSATLGSEQFF	TGCAGCGCCACCCTAGGGAGTGAGCAGTTCTTC